The 5 T cell receptor beta chains reported below all come from one sample, sequenced in a study of blood T cell repertoires in COVID-19. The assay was immunoSEQ multiplex PCR, and TCRdb's table has in-frame clones only and misses some. This sample yields over 150,000 clones, of which nearly 90% are seen a single time; roughly 19% belongs to the top ten. Source material: peripheral blood. The receptors originated from a man in his fifties with COVID-19, enrolled during active disease.

The V call is TRBV3-1 (or the pseudogene TRBV3-2), the J call TRBJ2-1; 8 positions match TRBD2. The CDR3 consists of 15 residues. Germline-derived CDR1 and CDR2 are LGHDT and YNNKEL (reference sequence). Trimming at V came to 5 bases and at J to 2 bases, leaving 5 bases not matched to a gene. The CDR3, as DNA: TGTGCCAGCAGCTCAGCGGGAGTCGCCTACAATGAGCAGTTCTTC. This encodes CASSSAGVAYNEQFF.

V and J are TRBV7-3 and TRBJ1-3, with a possible D match to TRBD1 (5 bases). Germline-derived CDR1 and CDR2 are SGHTA and FQGTGA. This CDR3 spans 15 amino acids. V lost 0 bases and J 4 bases, leaving 10 bases between the germline ends. The CDR3 DNA is TGTGCCAGCAGCTTAACGGGGCAACCGGGAAACACCATATATTTT. Protein sequence: CASSLTGQPGNTIYF.

This clone was seen only a few times. The chain is built from TRBV14 and TRBJ2-3; D is ambiguous. The CDR3 has 15 amino acids. V lost 0 bases to trimming and J lost 4 bases, with 11 bases between them. CDR1 is SGHDN, CDR2 FVKESK, per germline. The DNA of the CDR3 is TGTGCCAGCAGCCAAGATCACTTCCTAGCAGATACGCAGTATTTT. Residues: CASSQDHFLADTQYF.

V usage is TRBV18 and J usage is TRBJ2-3; tentative D call: TRBD1 (5 bases). From germline, CDR1 is KGHSH and CDR2 LQKENI. CDR3 size: 15 residues. The V and J ends lost 1 base and 2 bases respectively, with 10 bases between them. The CDR3 DNA is TGTGCCAGCTCACCACTGACAGATACCACAGATACGCAGTATTTT. Its translation: CASSPLTDTTDTQYF.

The gene calls are TRBV10-3 and TRBJ2-2; 8 nucleotides match TRBD2. The V segment lost 5 bases and the J segment 4 bases; nucleotides outside the gene matches: 3. The CDR3 extends over 14 amino acids. The germline gives CDR1 ENHRY, CDR2 SYGVKD. This CDR3 reads CAISQGLATGELFF. CDR3 DNA sequence: TGTGCCATCAGTCAAGGACTAGCCACCGGGGAGCTGTTTTTT.